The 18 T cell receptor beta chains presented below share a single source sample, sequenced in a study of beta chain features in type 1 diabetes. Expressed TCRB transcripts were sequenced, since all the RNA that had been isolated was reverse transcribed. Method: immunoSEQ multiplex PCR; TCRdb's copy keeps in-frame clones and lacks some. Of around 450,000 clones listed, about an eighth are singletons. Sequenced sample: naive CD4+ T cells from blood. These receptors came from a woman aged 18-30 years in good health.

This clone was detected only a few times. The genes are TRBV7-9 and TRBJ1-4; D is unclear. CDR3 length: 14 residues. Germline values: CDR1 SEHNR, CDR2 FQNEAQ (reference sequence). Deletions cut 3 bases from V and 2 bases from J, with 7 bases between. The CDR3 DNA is TGTGCCAGCAGCTTGTACCCGACTAATGAAAAACTGTTTTTT. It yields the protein CASSLYPTNEKLFF.

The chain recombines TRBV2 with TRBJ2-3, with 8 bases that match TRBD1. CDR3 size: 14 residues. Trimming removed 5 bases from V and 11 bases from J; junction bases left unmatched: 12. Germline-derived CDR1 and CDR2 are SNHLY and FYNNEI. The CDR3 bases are TGTGCCAGCAGTAATGGACAGGGAGGCATGGGGCAGTATTTT. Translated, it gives CASSNGQGGMGQYF.

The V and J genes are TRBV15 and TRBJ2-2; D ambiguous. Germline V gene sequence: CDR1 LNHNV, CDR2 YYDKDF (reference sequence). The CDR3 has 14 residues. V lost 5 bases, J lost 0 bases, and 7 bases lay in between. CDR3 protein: CATSPDPNTGELFF. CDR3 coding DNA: TGTGCCACCAGCCCTGACCCGAACACCGGGGAGCTGTTTTTT. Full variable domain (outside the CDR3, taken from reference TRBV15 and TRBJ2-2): DAMVIQNPRYQVTQFGKPVTLSCSQTLNHNVMYWYQQKSSQAPKLLFHYYDKDFNNEADTPDNFQSRRPNTSFCFLDIRSPGLGDTAMYLCATSPDPNTGELFFGEGSRLTVL.

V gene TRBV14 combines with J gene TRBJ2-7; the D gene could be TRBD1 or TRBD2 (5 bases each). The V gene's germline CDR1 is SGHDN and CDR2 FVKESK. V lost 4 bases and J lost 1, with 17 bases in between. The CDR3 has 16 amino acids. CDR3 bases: TGTGCCAGCAGCCCCCAGGGACGATTACTATCCTACGAGCAGTACGTC. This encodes CASSPQGRLLSYEQYV.

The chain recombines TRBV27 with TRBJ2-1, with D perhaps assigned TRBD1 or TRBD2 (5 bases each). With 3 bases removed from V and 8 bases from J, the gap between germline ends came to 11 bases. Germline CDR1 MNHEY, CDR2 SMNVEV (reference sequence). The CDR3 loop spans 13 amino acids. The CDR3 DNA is TGTGCCAGCAGTTTTGTTCGGGGCCATGAGCAGTTCTTC. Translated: CASSFVRGHEQFF.

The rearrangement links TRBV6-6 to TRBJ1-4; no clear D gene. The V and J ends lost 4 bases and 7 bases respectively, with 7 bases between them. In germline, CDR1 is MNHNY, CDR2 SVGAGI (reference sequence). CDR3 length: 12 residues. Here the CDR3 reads CASSSTVEKLFF. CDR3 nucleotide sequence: TGTGCCAGCAGTTCGACGGTTGAAAAACTGTTTTTT.

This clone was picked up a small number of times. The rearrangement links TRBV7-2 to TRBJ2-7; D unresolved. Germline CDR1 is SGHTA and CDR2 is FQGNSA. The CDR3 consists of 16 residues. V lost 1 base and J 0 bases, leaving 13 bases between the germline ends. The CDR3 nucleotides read TGTGCCAGCAGCTTAGAGGGTCAGATAGTCTCCTACGAGCAGTACTTC. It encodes CASSLEGQIVSYEQYF.

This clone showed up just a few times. The DNA for the CDR3 is TGTGCCAGCAGCGCGGACAGCACAGATACGCAGTATTTT. Amino acids: CASSADSTDTQYF. This chain links TRBV5-4 with TRBJ2-3; D not resolved. Trimming cost V 4 bases and J 0 bases, with 6 bases left between them. CDR1 and CDR2 from the germline V gene are SGHNT and YYREEE (reference sequence). The CDR3 covers 13 residues.

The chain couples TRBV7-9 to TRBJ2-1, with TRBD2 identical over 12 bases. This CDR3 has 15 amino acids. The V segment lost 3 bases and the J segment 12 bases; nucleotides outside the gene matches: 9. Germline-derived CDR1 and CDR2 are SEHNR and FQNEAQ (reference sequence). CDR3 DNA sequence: TGTGCCAGCAGCTTTAATAGACTAGCGGGAGAGGTGCAGTTCTTC. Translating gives CASSFNRLAGEVQFF. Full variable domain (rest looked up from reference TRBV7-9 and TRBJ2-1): DTGVSQNPRHKITKRGQNVTFRCDPISEHNRLYWYRQTLGQGPEFLTYFQNEAQLEKSRLLSDRFSAERPKGSFSTLEIQRTEQGDSAMYLCASSFNRLAGEVQFFGPGTRLTVL.

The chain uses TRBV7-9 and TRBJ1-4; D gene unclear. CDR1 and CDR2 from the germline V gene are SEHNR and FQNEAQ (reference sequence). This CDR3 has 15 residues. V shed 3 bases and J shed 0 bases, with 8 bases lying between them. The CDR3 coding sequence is TGTGCCAGCAGCTTTGGCTCGACAACTAATGAAAAACTGTTTTTT. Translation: CASSFGSTTNEKLFF.

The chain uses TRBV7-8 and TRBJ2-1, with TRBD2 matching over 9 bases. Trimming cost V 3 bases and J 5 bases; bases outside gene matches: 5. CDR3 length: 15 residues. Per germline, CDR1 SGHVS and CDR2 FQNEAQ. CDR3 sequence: CASSLAGGPNNEQFF. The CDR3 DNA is TGTGCCAGCAGCTTGGCGGGAGGGCCGAACAATGAGCAGTTCTTC.

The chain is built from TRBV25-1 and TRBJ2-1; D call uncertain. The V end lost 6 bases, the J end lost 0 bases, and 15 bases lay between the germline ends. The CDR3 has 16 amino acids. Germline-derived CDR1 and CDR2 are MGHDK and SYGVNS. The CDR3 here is CASRSGFGDSYNEQFF. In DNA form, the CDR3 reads TGTGCCAGCAGGTCCGGTTTTGGCGACTCCTACAATGAGCAGTTCTTC.

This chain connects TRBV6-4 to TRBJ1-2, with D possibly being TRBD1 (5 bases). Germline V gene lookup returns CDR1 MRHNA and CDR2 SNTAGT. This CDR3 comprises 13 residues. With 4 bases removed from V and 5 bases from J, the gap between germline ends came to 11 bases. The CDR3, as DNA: TGTGCCAGCAGTGCTGTCGGGGGATATGGCTACACCTTC. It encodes CASSAVGGYGYTF.

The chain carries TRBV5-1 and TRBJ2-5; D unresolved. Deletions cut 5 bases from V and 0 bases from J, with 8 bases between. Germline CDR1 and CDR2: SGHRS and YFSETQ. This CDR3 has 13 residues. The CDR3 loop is CASSYRDQETQYF. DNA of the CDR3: TGCGCCAGCAGTTACCGGGACCAAGAGACCCAGTACTTC.

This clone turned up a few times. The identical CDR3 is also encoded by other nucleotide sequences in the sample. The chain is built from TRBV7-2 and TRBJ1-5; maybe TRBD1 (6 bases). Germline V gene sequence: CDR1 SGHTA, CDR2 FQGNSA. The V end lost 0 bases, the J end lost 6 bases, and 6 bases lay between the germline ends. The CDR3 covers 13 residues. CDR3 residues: CASSLAGAQPQHF. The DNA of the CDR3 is TGTGCCAGCAGCTTAGCGGGGGCTCAGCCCCAGCATTTT. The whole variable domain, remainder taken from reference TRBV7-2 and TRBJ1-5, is GAGVSQSPSNKVTEKGKDVELRCDPISGHTALYWYRQSLGQGLEFLIYFQGNSAPDKSGLPSDRFSAERTGGSVSTLTIQRTQQEDSAVYLCASSLAGAQPQHFGDGTRLSIL.

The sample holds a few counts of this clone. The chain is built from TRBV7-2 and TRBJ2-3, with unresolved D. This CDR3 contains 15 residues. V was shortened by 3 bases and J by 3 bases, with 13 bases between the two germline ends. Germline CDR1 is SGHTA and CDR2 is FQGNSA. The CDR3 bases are TGTGCCAGCAGCTTGCTCACACTGGGGACAGATACGCAGTATTTT. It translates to CASSLLTLGTDTQYF.

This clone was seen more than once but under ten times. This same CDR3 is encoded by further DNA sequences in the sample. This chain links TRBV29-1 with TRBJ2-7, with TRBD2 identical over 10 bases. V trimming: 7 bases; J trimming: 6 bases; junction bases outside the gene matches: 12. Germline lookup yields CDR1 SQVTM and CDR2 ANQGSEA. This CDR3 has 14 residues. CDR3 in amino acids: CSAGTSVDGGEQYV. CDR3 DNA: TGCAGCGCCGGGACTAGCGTGGACGGGGGCGAGCAGTACGTC.

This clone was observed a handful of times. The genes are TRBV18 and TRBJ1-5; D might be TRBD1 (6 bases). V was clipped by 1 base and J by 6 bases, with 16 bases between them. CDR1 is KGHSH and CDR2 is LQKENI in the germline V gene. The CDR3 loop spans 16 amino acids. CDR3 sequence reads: CASSPQGGPGSQPQHF. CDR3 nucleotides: TGTGCCAGCTCACCACAGGGGGGGCCCGGGAGTCAGCCCCAGCATTTT. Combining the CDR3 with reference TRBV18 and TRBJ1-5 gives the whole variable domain NAGVMQNPRHLVRRRGQEARLRCSPMKGHSHVYWYRQLPEEGLKFMVYLQKENIIDESGMPKERFSAEFPKEGPSILRIQQVVRGDSAAYFCASSPQGGPGSQPQHFGDGTRLSIL.